One sample yielded the 2 T cell receptor beta chains listed below, sequenced in a study of cytomegalovirus exposure and HLA in healthy donors. The study ran its PCR with 60 Vbeta and 13 Jbeta primers. Data came from immunoSEQ multiplex PCR; TCRdb stores just in-frame clones and leaves some out. The sample carries some 190,000 clones, 65% to 85% recorded once. Specimen: PBMCs. The receptors stem from a female donor in good health and CMV-seronegative.

This clone was counted between two and nine times. The V gene is TRBV6-5, the J gene TRBJ2-5, with unresolved D. Matching the DNA end better, TRBJ2-7 makes the J call doubtful. The CDR3 runs to 10 residues. Germline V lookup: CDR1 MNHEY, CDR2 SVGAGI. For the CDR3, the DNA is TGTGCCAGCGCCGTTTACGAGCAGTACTTC. As protein: CASAVYEQYF.

This clone was seen only a few times. V usage is TRBV5-1 and J usage is TRBJ1-2; D is unclear. The germline CDR1 and CDR2 sequences are SGHRS and YFSETQ. The CDR3 length is 14 residues. Trimming removed 5 bases at V and 2 bases at J, with 13 bases between. The CDR3 is CASSLEDLNYGYTF. DNA of the CDR3: TGCGCCAGCAGTCTGGAGGACCTAAACTATGGCTACACCTTC. Full variable domain (outside the CDR3, taken from reference TRBV5-1 and TRBJ1-2): KAGVTQTPRYLIKTRGQQVTLSCSPISGHRSVSWYQQTPGQGLQFLFEYFSETQRNKGNFPGRFSGRQFSNSRSEMNVSTLELGDSALYLCASSLEDLNYGYTFGSGTRLTVV.